The rows below give T cell receptor beta chains drawn from one sample of a study of blood T cells in healthy people across ages. TCRdb analysed the 5' RACE reads with MiXCR anew, one entry per CDR3 protein. The table lists about 780,000 distinct CDR3 sequences, around 45% of them singletons. Sequenced material: blood. The receptors originated from an elderly man in good health. CDR3s include the opening cysteine and the closing phenylalanine or tryptophan. D genes are given only for firm matches. Clone sizes are given selectively: once, few, many, or a class where the clone is expanded.

abundance,j_gene,v_gene,d_gene,CDR3aa,CDR3nt
-,TRBJ2-7,TRBV27,-,CASSLSGGFTYEQYF,TGTGCCAGCAGTTTATCGGGCGGGTTTACCTACGAGCAGTACTTC
-,TRBJ2-1,TRBV5-1,-,CASKLGFYSSYNEQFF,TGCGCCAGCAAGTTAGGGTTTTACAGCTCCTACAATGAGCAGTTCTTC
once,TRBJ2-3,TRBV2,TRBD2,CASRLAGETDTQYF,TGTGCCAGCAGACTAGCGGGAGAGACAGATACGCAGTATTTT
few,TRBJ1-2,TRBV24-1,-,CATSDFRNGYTF,TGTGCCACCAGTGATTTCAGGAATGGCTACACCTTC
-,TRBJ2-6,TRBV7-3,-,CASRSNTGANVLTF,TGTGCCAGCAGGTCTAATACTGGGGCCAACGTCCTGACTTTC
-,TRBJ2-7,TRBV3-1,TRBD1,CASSPQTGTGRKQYF,TGTGCCAGCAGTCCACAAACCGGGACAGGGCGGAAGCAGTACTTC
-,TRBJ1-2,TRBV11-2,-,CASSKRSGQPRAGYTF,TGTGCCAGCAGCAAGCGTTCGGGGCAGCCCCGGGCGGGCTACACCTTC
once,TRBJ2-3,TRBV12-3/TRBV12-4,-,CASSLEFLRTDTQYF,TGTGCCAGCAGTCTTGAATTTTTGAGGACAGATACGCAGTATTTT
-,TRBJ1-1,TRBV20-1,-,CSARDGGAGNTEAFF,TGCAGTGCTAGAGATGGAGGGGCAGGGAACACTGAAGCTTTCTTT
-,TRBJ2-1,TRBV12-3/TRBV12-4,TRBD2,CASSPGLAEETQFF,TGTGCCAGCAGTCCGGGACTAGCGGAAGAGACCCAGTTCTTC
few,TRBJ2-7,TRBV14,-,CASSQVSMYNEQYF,TGTGCCAGCAGCCAAGTCTCGATGTACAATGAGCAGTACTTC
-,TRBJ2-3,TRBV12-3/TRBV12-4,-,CASSTGGTDAQYF,TGTGCCAGCAGTACCGGGGGGACAGATGCGCAGTATTTT
few,TRBJ1-5,TRBV6-2/TRBV6-3,TRBD1,CASSSGTGHQPQHF,TGTGCCAGCAGTTCCGGGACAGGCCACCAGCCCCAGCATTTT
-,TRBJ2-7,TRBV20-1,-,CSAANQGFPTYEQYF,TGCAGTGCTGCGAACCAGGGGTTCCCCACCTACGAGCAGTACTTC
-,TRBJ1-1,TRBV30,-,CAWTEAGRCTEAFF,TGTGCCTGGACGGAAGCAGGGAGGTGCACTGAAGCTTTCTTT
-,TRBJ1-2,TRBV4-1,TRBD1,CASSQDHPQGARYGYTF,TGCGCCAGCAGCCAAGACCATCCCCAGGGGGCTAGGTATGGCTACACCTTC
-,TRBJ2-4,TRBV5-1,TRBD2,CASSLQLAGGPGFKNIQYF,TGCGCCAGCAGCTTGCAACTAGCGGGAGGGCCTGGGTTCAAAAACATTCAGTACTTC
-,TRBJ2-3,TRBV2,-,CASSEGLSPDAQYF,TGTGCCAGCAGTGAAGGGCTCTCCCCAGATGCGCAGTATTTT
-,TRBJ2-3,TRBV4-2,TRBD2,CASSQDGREGTQYF,TGTGCCAGCAGCCAAGATGGCAGGGAGGGTACGCAGTATTTT
once,TRBJ2-7,TRBV20-1,-,CSAPQGLGGYEQYF,TGCAGTGCTCCTCAGGGGTTGGGCGGATACGAGCAGTACTTC
many,TRBJ2-5,TRBV7-9,-,CASSLRLAETQYF,TGTGCCAGCAGCTTAAGGCTCGCGGAGACCCAGTACTTC
-,TRBJ2-3,TRBV20-1,TRBD2,CSARTGTSGAADTQYF,TGCAGTGCTAGAACAGGGACTAGCGGGGCCGCAGATACGCAGTATTTT
-,TRBJ1-2,TRBV20-1,-,CSARDHGAGRTTNYGYTF,TGCAGTGCTAGAGATCATGGTGCAGGAAGGACGACTAACTATGGCTACACCTTC
-,TRBJ2-1,TRBV29-1,-,CSGRDVYNEQFF,TGCAGCGGACGTGACGTCTACAATGAGCAGTTCTTC
-,TRBJ2-3,TRBV7-8,-,CASNTIVASTDTQYF,TGTGCCAGCAACACCATAGTGGCTAGCACAGATACGCAGTATTTT
-,TRBJ1-3,TRBV3-1,-,CASSLASSGNTIYF,TGTGCCAGCAGCCTTGCTTCCTCTGGAAACACCATATATTTT
-,TRBJ2-6,TRBV7-3,TRBD1,CASSSGGQPSGANVLTF,TGTGCCAGCAGCTCAGGGGGACAGCCCTCTGGGGCCAACGTCCTGACTTTC
-,TRBJ2-1,TRBV6-4,-,CASSDGRVSYNKQFF,TGTGCCAGCAGTGACGGACGAGTATCCTACAATAAGCAGTTCTTC
few,TRBJ2-5,TRBV28,TRBD2,CASSSAGGRQYF,TGTGCCAGCAGTTCGGCGGGAGGTAGGCAGTACTTC
many,TRBJ2-1,TRBV12-3/TRBV12-4,TRBD2,CASSVLTSGIYNEQFF,TGTGCCAGCAGTGTACTGACTAGCGGAATTTACAATGAGCAGTTCTTC
few,TRBJ1-2,TRBV15,TRBD1,CATSITGTGTILDGYTF,TGTGCCACCAGCATAACCGGGACAGGGACTATTTTGGACGGCTACACCTTC
few,TRBJ2-3,TRBV24-1,TRBD2,CATSERQAGSNTQYF,TGTGCCACCAGTGAACGTCAAGCGGGGTCTAATACGCAGTATTTT
-,TRBJ2-7,TRBV6-5,TRBD2,CASSETSGGYEQYF,TGTGCCAGCAGTGAAACTAGCGGAGGCTACGAGCAGTACTTC
once,TRBJ2-1,TRBV6-5,-,CASSYSIVGYNEQFF,TGTGCCAGCAGTTACTCGATAGTGGGGTACAATGAGCAGTTCTTC
-,TRBJ2-3,TRBV3-1,-,CASSHMGDTQYF,TGTGCCAGCAGCCACATGGGAGATACGCAGTATTTT